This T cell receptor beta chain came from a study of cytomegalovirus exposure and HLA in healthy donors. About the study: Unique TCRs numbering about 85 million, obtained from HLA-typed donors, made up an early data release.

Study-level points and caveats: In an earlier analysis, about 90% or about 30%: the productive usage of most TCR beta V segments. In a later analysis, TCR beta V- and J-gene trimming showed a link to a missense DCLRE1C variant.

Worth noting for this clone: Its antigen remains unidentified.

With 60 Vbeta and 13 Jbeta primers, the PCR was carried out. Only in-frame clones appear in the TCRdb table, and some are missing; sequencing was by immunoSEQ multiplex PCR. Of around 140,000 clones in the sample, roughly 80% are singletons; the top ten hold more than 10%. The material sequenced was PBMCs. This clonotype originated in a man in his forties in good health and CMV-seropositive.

The CDR3 nucleotides read TGTGCCAGCGGGTTACAGGGGGCTTGGACTGAAGCTTTCTTT. This codes for CASGLQGAWTEAFF. The chain joins TRBV6-5 to TRBJ1-1, with 9 bases aligning to TRBD1. The CDR3 runs to 14 residues. Trimming cost V 8 bases and J 5 bases; bases outside gene matches: 9. The germline gives CDR1 MNHEY, CDR2 SVGAGI.